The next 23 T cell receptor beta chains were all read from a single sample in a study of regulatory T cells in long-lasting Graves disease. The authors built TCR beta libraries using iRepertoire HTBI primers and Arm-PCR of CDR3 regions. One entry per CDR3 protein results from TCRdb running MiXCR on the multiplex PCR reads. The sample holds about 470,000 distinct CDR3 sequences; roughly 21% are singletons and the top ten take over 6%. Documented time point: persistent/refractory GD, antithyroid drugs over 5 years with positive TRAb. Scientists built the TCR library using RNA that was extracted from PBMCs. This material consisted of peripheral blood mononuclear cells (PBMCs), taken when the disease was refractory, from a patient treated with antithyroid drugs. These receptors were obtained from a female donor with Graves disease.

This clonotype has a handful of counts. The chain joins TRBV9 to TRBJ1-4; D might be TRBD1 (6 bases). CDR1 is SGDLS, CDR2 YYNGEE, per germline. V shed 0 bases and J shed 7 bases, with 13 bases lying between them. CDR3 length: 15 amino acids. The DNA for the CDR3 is TGTGCCAGCAGCGTAGGTTCCGGGGGGCGTGAAAAACTGTTTTTT. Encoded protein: CASSVGSGGREKLFF.

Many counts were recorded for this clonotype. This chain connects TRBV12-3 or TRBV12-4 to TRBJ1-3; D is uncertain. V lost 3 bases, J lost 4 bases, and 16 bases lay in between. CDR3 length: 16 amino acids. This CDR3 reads CASSFSVPALGNTIYF. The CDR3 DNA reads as TGTGCCAGCAGTTTCTCCGTTCCCGCCTTAGGAAACACCATATATTTT.

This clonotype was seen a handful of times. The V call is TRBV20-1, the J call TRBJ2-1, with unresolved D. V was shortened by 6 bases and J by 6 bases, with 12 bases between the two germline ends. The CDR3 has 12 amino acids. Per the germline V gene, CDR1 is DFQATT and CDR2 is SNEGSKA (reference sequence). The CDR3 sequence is CSASSLLNEQFF. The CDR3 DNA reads TGCAGTGCATCCTCTCTCCTCAATGAGCAGTTCTTC.

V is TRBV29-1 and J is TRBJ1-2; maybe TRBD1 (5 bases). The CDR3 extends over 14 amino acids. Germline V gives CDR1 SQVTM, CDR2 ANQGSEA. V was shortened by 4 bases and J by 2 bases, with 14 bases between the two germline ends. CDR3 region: CSVVPQGRNYGYTF. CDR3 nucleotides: TGCAGCGTTGTACCCCAGGGCAGAAACTATGGCTACACCTTC.

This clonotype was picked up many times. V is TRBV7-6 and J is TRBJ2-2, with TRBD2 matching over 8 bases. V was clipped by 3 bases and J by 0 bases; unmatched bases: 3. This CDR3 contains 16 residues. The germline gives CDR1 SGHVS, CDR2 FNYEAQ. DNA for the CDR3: TGTGCCAGCAGCTTGAAACTAGCGGCGAACACCGGGGAGCTGTTTTTT. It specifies CASSLKLAANTGELFF.

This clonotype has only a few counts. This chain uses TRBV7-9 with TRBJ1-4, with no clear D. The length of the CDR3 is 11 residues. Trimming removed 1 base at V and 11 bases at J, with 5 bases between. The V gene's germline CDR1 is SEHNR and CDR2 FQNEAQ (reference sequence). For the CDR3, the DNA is TGTGCCAGCAGCTTAGACGGCAAACTGTTTTTT. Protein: CASSLDGKLFF.

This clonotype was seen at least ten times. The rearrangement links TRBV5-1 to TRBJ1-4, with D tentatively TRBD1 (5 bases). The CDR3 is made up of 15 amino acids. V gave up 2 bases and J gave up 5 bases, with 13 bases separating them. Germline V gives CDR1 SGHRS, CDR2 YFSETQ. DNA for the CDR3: TGCGCCAGCAGCTTACGGGACGGAAGGAATGAAAAACTGTTTTTT. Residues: CASSLRDGRNEKLFF.

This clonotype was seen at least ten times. Here the CDR3 DNA reads TGTGCCAGCAGCCGGAGGGGAAACTATGGCTACACCTTC. Protein: CASSRRGNYGYTF. The chain uses TRBV27 and TRBJ1-2; D perhaps matches TRBD1 (5 bases). The CDR3 runs 13 residues. Germline V gene lookup returns CDR1 MNHEY and CDR2 SMNVEV (reference sequence). Trimming shortened V by 6 bases and J by 2 bases, and 10 bases separated the two germline ends.

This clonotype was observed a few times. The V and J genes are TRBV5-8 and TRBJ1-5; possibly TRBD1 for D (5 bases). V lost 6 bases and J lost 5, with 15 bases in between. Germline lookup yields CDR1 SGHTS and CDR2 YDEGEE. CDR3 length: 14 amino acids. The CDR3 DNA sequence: TGTGCCAGCACCCTCGGGACCGGGGATCAGCCCCAGCATTTT. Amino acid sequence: CASTLGTGDQPQHF.

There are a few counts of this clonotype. CDR3 sequence: CASSLGLEGGEQYF. The CDR3 bases are TGTGCCAGCAGCTTAGGGCTAGAGGGCGGCGAGCAGTACTTC. This chain joins TRBV7-2 and TRBJ2-7; D may be TRBD2 (5 bases). The CDR3 spans 14 residues. V was trimmed by 1 base and J by 6 bases, leaving 13 bases between them. CDR1 is SGHTA, CDR2 FQGNSA, per germline.

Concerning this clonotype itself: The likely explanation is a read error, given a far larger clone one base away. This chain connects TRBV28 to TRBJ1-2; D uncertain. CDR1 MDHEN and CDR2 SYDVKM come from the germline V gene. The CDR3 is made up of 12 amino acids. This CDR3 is CASSPSSYGHTF. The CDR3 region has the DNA TGTGCCAGCAGTCCCTCGAGCTATGGCCACACCTTC.

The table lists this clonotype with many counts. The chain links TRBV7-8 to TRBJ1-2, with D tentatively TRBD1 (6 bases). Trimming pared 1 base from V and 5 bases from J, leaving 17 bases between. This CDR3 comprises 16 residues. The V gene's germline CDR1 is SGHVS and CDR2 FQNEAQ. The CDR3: CASSLDLQGSYYGYTF. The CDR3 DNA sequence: TGTGCCAGCAGCTTAGACCTACAGGGAAGTTATTATGGCTACACCTTC.

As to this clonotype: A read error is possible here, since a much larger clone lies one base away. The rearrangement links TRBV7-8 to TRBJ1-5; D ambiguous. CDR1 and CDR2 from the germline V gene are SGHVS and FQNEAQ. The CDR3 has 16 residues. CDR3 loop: CASSLRPQGGNQTQHF. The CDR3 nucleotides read TGTGCCAGCAGCTTACGACCCCAAGGCGGCAATCAGACCCAGCATTTT. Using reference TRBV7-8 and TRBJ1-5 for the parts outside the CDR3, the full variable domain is GAGVSQSPRYKVAKRGQDVALRCDPISGHVSLFWYQQALGQGPEFLTYFQNEAQLDKSGLPSDRFFAERPEGSVSTLKIQRTQQEDSAVYLCASSLRPQGGNQTQHFGDGTRLSIL.

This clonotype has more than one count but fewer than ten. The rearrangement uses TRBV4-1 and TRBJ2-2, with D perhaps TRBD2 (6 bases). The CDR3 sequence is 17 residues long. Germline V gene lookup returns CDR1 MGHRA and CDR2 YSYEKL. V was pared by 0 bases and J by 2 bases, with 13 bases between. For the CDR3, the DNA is TGCGCCAGCAGCCAAGATCAGGGTAGCGGTAACACCGGGGAGCTGTTTTTT. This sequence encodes CASSQDQGSGNTGELFF.

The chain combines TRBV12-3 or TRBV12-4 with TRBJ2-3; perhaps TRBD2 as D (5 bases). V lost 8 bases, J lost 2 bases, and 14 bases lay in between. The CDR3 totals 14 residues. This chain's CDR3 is CASFPAGYTDTQYF. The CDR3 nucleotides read TGTGCCAGCTTCCCCGCGGGCTACACAGATACGCAGTATTTT.

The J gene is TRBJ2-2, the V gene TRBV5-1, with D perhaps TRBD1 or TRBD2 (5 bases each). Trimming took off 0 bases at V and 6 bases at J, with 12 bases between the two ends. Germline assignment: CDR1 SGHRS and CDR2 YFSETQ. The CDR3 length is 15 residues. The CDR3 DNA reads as TGCGCCAGCAGCTTGGCGACTGGGGGAGCCGGGGAGCTGTTTTTT. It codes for CASSLATGGAGELFF.

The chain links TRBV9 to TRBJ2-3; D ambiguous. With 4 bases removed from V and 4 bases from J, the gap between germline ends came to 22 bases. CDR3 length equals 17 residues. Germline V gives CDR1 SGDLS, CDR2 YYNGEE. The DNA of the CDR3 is TGTGCCAGCAGCCCCCCCCCGAGTGAGGTTATCGCAGATACGCAGTATTTT. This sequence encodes CASSPPPSEVIADTQYF.

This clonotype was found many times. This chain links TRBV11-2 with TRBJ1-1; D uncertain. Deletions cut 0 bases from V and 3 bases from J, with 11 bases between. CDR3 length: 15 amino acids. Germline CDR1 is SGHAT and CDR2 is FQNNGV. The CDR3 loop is CASSLDSFGYTEAFF. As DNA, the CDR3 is TGTGCCAGCAGCTTAGATAGCTTTGGGTACACTGAAGCTTTCTTT.

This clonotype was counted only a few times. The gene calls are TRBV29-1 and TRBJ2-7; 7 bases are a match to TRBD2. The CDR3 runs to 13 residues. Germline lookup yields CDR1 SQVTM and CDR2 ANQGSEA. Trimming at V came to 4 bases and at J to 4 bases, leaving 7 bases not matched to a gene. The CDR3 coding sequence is TGCAGCGTTGCCGCTAGCGGAGCTTACGAGCAGTACTTC. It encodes CSVAASGAYEQYF.

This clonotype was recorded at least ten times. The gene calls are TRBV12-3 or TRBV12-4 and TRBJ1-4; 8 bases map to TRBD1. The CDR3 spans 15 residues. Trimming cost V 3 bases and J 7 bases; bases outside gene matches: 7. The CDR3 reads CASSFNGQGSEKLFF. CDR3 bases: TGTGCCAGCAGTTTTAATGGACAGGGATCTGAAAAACTGTTTTTT.

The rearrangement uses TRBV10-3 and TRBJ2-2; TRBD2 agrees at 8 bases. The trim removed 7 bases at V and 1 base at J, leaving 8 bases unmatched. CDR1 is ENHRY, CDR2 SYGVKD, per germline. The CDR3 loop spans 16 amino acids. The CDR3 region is CAITQASGGNTGELFF. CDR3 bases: TGTGCCATCACCCAGGCAAGCGGGGGGAACACCGGGGAGCTGTTTTTT.

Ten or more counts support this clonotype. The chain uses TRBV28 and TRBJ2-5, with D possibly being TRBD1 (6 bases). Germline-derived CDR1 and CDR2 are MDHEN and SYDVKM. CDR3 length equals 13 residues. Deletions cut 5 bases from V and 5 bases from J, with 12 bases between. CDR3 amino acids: CASSPRGEETQYF. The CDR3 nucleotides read TGTGCCAGCAGTCCCAGGGGTGAGGAGACCCAGTACTTC.

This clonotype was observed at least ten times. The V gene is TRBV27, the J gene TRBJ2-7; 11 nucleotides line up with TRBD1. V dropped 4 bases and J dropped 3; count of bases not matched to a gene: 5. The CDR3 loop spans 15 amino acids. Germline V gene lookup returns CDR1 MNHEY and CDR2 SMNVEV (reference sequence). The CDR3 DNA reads TGTGCCAGCAGTTCGTGGACAGGGGGCGACTACGAGCAGTACTTC. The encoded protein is CASSSWTGGDYEQYF.